The clone carrying this T cell receptor (beta chain) appeared once. In germline, CDR1 is SGHDN, CDR2 FVKESK. The CDR3 sequence is 14 residues long. Between the trimmed V and J ends, which lost 0 bases and 2 bases, there was a span of 8 bases. In the original analysis: By means of reference gene primer amplification, nucleated cell counts were estimated. Data came from immunoSEQ multiplex PCR; TCRdb stores just in-frame clones and leaves some out. That table is the source of V, J and clone size, and D and trimming were worked out from the DNA. The sample lists 130,000 to 150,000 clones, about four fifths occurring once. This sample was included in a study of blood T cell repertoires in COVID-19. Overall study: From T cells, B-cell-depleted T cells, or PBMCs came the material, which was cDNA or gDNA.

The chain combines TRBV14 with TRBJ2-7; D unresolved. The clonotype originates from a human donor with acute or convalescent COVID-19. The donor label of this sample is uncertain. Sequencing was done on a sample of peripheral blood. CDR3 nucleotides: TGTGCCAGCAGCCAAGAATTTCTTCCCTACGAGCAGTACTTC. Translated, it gives CASSQEFLPYEQYF.